These 8 T cell receptor beta chains share one sample of origin, sequenced in a study of cytomegalovirus exposure and HLA in healthy donors. The PCR ran on 60 Vbeta and 13 Jbeta primers. Libraries were prepared by immunoSEQ multiplex PCR; TCRdb keeps only in-frame clonotypes and omits some of them. The sample lists about 73,000 clones, less than 80% occurring once. The sequenced material came from PBMCs. The source is a woman aged 45 to 65 in good health and CMV-seropositive.

The V gene is TRBV15, the J gene TRBJ2-1; a weak D match, TRBD1 (6 bases). CDR3 length: 15 residues. V gave up 3 bases and J gave up 6 bases, with 15 bases separating them. The germline V gene encodes CDR1 LNHNV and CDR2 YYDKDF (reference sequence). CDR3 in DNA: TGTGCCACCAGCAGTCGGTCAGGGGTCGGCAATGAGCAGTTCTTC. Translating gives CATSSRSGVGNEQFF. Full variable domain (rest looked up from reference TRBV15 and TRBJ2-1): DAMVIQNPRYQVTQFGKPVTLSCSQTLNHNVMYWYQQKSSQAPKLLFHYYDKDFNNEADTPDNFQSRRPNTSFCFLDIRSPGLGDTAMYLCATSSRSGVGNEQFFGPGTRLTVL.

The chain carries TRBV28 and TRBJ1-4, with no clear D. The V and J ends lost 3 bases and 7 bases respectively, with 9 bases between them. The length of the CDR3 is 13 residues. Per germline, CDR1 MDHEN and CDR2 SYDVKM. CDR3: CASSFRGGEKLFF. For the CDR3, the DNA is TGTGCCAGCAGTTTTCGGGGAGGTGAAAAACTGTTTTTT.

The genes are TRBV27 and TRBJ1-4, with 10 positions matching TRBD1. Per germline, CDR1 MNHEY and CDR2 SMNVEV (reference sequence). The ends lost 5 bases at V and 9 bases at J; junction bases unmatched: 9. There are 15 residues in the CDR3. The CDR3 sequence: CASSQQGQGSKKLFF. In DNA, the CDR3 is TGTGCCAGCAGTCAGCAGGGACAGGGGAGTAAAAAACTGTTTTTT.

The chain employs TRBV5-6 and TRBJ2-7; D unclear. The CDR3 consists of 11 residues. V lost 3 bases, J lost 3 bases, and 4 bases lay in between. Per the germline V gene, CDR1 is SGHDT and CDR2 is YYEEEE. The CDR3 region has the DNA TGTGCCAGCAGCTCTAACTACGAGCAGTACTTC. Translation gives CASSSNYEQYF. The full variable domain, in which reference TRBV5-6 and TRBJ2-7 provide the parts outside the CDR3, is DAGVTQSPTHLIKTRGQQVTLRCSPKSGHDTVSWYQQALGQGPQFIFQYYEEEERQRGNFPDRFSGHQFPNYSSELNVNALLLGDSALYLCASSSNYEQYFGPGTRLTVT.

The chain employs TRBV6-1 and TRBJ2-4, with a possible D match to TRBD1 (5 bases). Trimming cost V 2 bases and J 6 bases, with 8 bases left between them. The germline CDR1 and CDR2 sequences are MNHNS and SASEGT. The CDR3 contains 13 residues. CDR3 sequence (DNA): TGTGCCAGCAGTGAACAGGGTGGAAACATTCAGTACTTC. Protein: CASSEQGGNIQYF.

In this sample, this clone turned up a few times. The rearrangement joins TRBV4-2 to TRBJ1-1, with TRBD1 identical over 9 bases. The V gene end was trimmed by 2 bases and the J gene end by 8 bases; junction bases not matched to a gene: 6. CDR3 length: 14 amino acids. In germline, CDR1 is LGHNA, CDR2 YNFKEQ. The CDR3 nucleotides are TGTGCCAGCAGCCAAATTACCGGGACAGGGGAAGCTTTCTTT. Protein: CASSQITGTGEAFF.

The chain uses TRBV10-3 and TRBJ1-3, with 7 nucleotides matching TRBD1. The trim removed 6 bases at V and 6 bases at J, leaving 8 bases unmatched. Germline V gives CDR1 ENHRY, CDR2 SYGVKD. The length of the CDR3 is 14 residues. The DNA for the CDR3 is TGTGCCATCAGGACGACAGGGAATGAAAACACCATATATTTT. This gives the protein CAIRTTGNENTIYF.

This clone was observed a handful of times. V and J are TRBV2 and TRBJ1-6, with 8 nucleotides matching TRBD1. Germline trimming cut 6 bases from V and 9 bases from J; bases unmatched to any gene: 1. CDR3 length equals 12 residues. Germline V gene data show CDR1 as SNHLY and CDR2 as FYNNEI. CDR3 region: CASRGQGSPLHF. CDR3 sequence (DNA): TGTGCCAGCAGAGGACAGGGTTCACCCCTCCACTTT.